The 25 T cell receptor beta chains below all came from one sample that was sequenced in a study of Graves' ophthalmopathy and Graves' hyperthyroidism (dated by TCRdb to 2016 to 2019). Reads for this sample came from an Illumina HiSeq 2000. For repertoire sequencing, TCR beta CDR3 regions were amplified from RNA transcripts. A first-round RT-PCR used HTBI primers with the Qiagen OneStep RT-PCR kit, followed by a second-round multiplex PCR, size selection and purification. TCRdb applied fastp at Q25 and MiXCR to the public reads, then kept only in-frame beta chains. Rows matching on CDR3 protein sequence are summarized as one entry with the most common DNA and genes. The sample table shows 400,000 to 450,000 distinct CDR3 sequences, and roughly 20% are seen once. The biggest ten clones account for around 3.1% of the sample. The sequencing input was peripheral blood. The receptors were gathered from a young woman with stable Graves' hyperthyroidism. Donor details come from another sample of the same person, matched by shared clones.

This clonotype was found many times. This chain uses TRBV7-8 with TRBJ2-5; the match to TRBD2 covers 7 bases. Looked up from germline, CDR1 is SGHVS and CDR2 is FQNEAQ. V lost 5 bases, J lost 3 bases, and 6 bases stayed unmatched. This CDR3 region has 14 residues. The CDR3 sequence: CASSPWGTKETQYF. The CDR3 region has the DNA TGTGCCAGCAGCCCATGGGGGACTAAAGAGACCCAGTACTTC.

This clonotype was detected ten times or more. This chain uses TRBV28 with TRBJ2-7; 8 positions match TRBD1. The CDR3 runs 12 residues. J was trimmed by 4 bases and V by 6 bases; bases with no gene match: 2. The germline V gene has CDR1 MDHEN and CDR2 SYDVKM. CDR3: CASRTGEYEQYF. CDR3 nucleotide sequence: TGTGCCAGCAGGACAGGGGAGTACGAGCAGTACTTC.

This clonotype was observed at least ten times. This chain joins TRBV28 and TRBJ2-7; D is ambiguous. CDR1 is MDHEN and CDR2 is SYDVKM in the germline V gene. The ends were cut back, 8 bases at V and 0 bases at J, with 14 bases in the middle. This CDR3 spans 14 amino acids. In DNA, the CDR3 is TGTGCCAGCCAGATCTCCTACAGCTCCTACGAGCAGTACTTC. Its translation: CASQISYSSYEQYF.

The sample holds a few counts of this clonotype. V gene TRBV6-1 combines with J gene TRBJ2-7, with a possible D match to TRBD1 (6 bases). Per germline, CDR1 MNHNS and CDR2 SASEGT. The length of the CDR3 is 13 residues. V was cut by 3 bases and J by 3 bases, with 9 bases left in between. The CDR3 bases are TGTGCCAGCAGTGACCTACAGGGCTACGAGCAGTACTTC. This translates into CASSDLQGYEQYF.

Many counts were recorded for this clonotype. The V gene is TRBV20-1, the J gene TRBJ1-6; TRBD1 agrees at 8 bases. The CDR3 runs to 17 residues. CDR1 DFQATT and CDR2 SNEGSKA come from the germline V gene (reference sequence). V was clipped by 6 bases and J by 0 bases; unmatched bases: 10. CDR3 region: CSAQTGERSSYNSPLHF. CDR3 nucleotides: TGCAGTGCACAGACAGGGGAAAGGAGCTCCTATAATTCACCCCTCCACTTT.

This clonotype was recorded only once. The genes are TRBV7-8 and TRBJ2-7, with D possibly being TRBD2 (6 bases). Looked up from germline, CDR1 is SGHVS and CDR2 is FQNEAQ. The CDR3 contains 14 residues. Trimming cost V 3 bases and J 3 bases, with 12 bases left between them. CDR3 sequence reads: CASSFASTSYEQYF. The CDR3 nucleotides read TGTGCCAGCAGCTTTGCCTCGACTAGCTACGAGCAGTACTTC.

The chain joins TRBV20-1 to TRBJ2-7, with unresolved D. The CDR3 has 14 amino acids. With 0 bases removed from V and 0 bases from J, the gap between germline ends came to 9 bases. Per germline, CDR1 DFQATT and CDR2 SNEGSKA (reference sequence). The CDR3 DNA is TGCAGTGCTAGAGATAACGAAGTCTCCTACGAGCAGTACTTC. Residues: CSARDNEVSYEQYF.

This chain joins TRBV7-8 and TRBJ2-2; no clear D gene. The CDR3 spans 12 residues. The germline V gene has CDR1 SGHVS and CDR2 FQNEAQ. Trimming removed 7 bases from V and 6 bases from J, with 9 bases in between. CDR3 amino acids: CASISDSGELFF. CDR3 DNA sequence: TGTGCCAGCATCTCCGACTCCGGGGAGCTGTTTTTT.

The J gene is TRBJ1-5, the V gene TRBV2, with 8 bases aligning to TRBD1. V trimming: 4 bases; J trimming: 3 bases; junction bases outside the gene matches: 5. Per the germline V gene, CDR1 is SNHLY and CDR2 is FYNNEI. This CDR3 spans 15 amino acids. The DNA of the CDR3 is TGTGCCAGCAGTGGGGGACAGGTTTCCAATCAGCCCCAGCATTTT. Amino acid sequence: CASSGGQVSNQPQHF.

This clonotype was counted ten times or more. With a much larger clone just one base away, this may be a read error. The CDR3 loop is CASSPRRTVSTRELFF. CDR3 in DNA: TGTGCCAGCAGTCCTAGACGGACAGTCTCCACCAGGGAGCTGTTTTTT. The chain uses TRBV6-2 or TRBV6-3 and TRBJ2-2, with a weak D call TRBD1 (6 bases). The CDR3 contains 16 residues. Germline V gene sequence: CDR1 MNHEY, CDR2 SVGEGT.

The chain joins TRBV4-2 to TRBJ1-3, with 8 nucleotides matching TRBD1. Germline loops: CDR1 LGHNA, CDR2 YNFKEQ. The CDR3 has 17 residues. J was trimmed by 3 bases and V by 8 bases; bases with no gene match: 15. CDR3 region: CASGRVGQAAIGNTIYF. The CDR3 DNA reads TGTGCCAGCGGGAGAGTGGGACAGGCCGCTATTGGAAACACCATATATTTT.

This clonotype was detected many times. V usage is TRBV20-1 and J usage is TRBJ2-5, with 11 bases fitting TRBD2. Trimming cost V 4 bases and J 4 bases; bases outside gene matches: 2. The CDR3 extends over 13 amino acids. Germline V CDR1 and CDR2: DFQATT, SNEGSKA (reference sequence). The DNA of the CDR3 is TGCAGTGCTACAGGACTAGCGGGAGAGACCCAGTACTTC. It is translated as CSATGLAGETQYF.

This clonotype was observed a few times. The CDR3 bases are TGTGCCAGCAGCTTAGTATTCGGGGGGGGTTGGTACGAGCAGTACTTC. Translating it yields CASSLVFGGGWYEQYF. The rearrangement uses TRBV11-2 and TRBJ2-7, with TRBD2 matching over 8 bases. The CDR3 runs to 16 residues. CDR1 is SGHAT and CDR2 is FQNNGV in the germline V gene. The trim removed 1 base at V and 4 bases at J, leaving 9 bases unmatched.

This clonotype was seen many times. This chain uses TRBV6-5 with TRBJ1-6; 9 bases are shared with TRBD1. Trimming removed 5 bases from V and 7 bases from J; junction bases left unmatched: 9. The CDR3 spans 16 residues. Germline V lookup: CDR1 MNHEY, CDR2 SVGAGI. The CDR3 DNA follows: TGTGCCAGCAGTACATCCGGGACAGGGTCGAATTCACCCCTCCACTTT. Translated: CASSTSGTGSNSPLHF.

The table lists this clonotype with many counts. The V and J genes are TRBV5-1 and TRBJ1-3; D ambiguous. With 4 bases removed from V and 0 bases from J, the gap between germline ends came to 11 bases. This CDR3 is 15 amino acids long. Per the germline V gene, CDR1 is SGHRS and CDR2 is YFSETQ. The CDR3 DNA is TGCGCCAGCAGCCCCGACGGCGGCTCTGGAAACACCATATATTTT. Translation gives CASSPDGGSGNTIYF.

This clonotype was seen ten or more times. The rearrangement links TRBV20-1 to TRBJ2-7; a weak D match, TRBD2 (6 bases). The CDR3 spans 12 residues. V gave up 5 bases and J gave up 6 bases, with 14 bases separating them. Germline assignment: CDR1 DFQATT and CDR2 SNEGSKA (reference sequence). CDR3 region: CSAGGMVSEQYF. As DNA, the CDR3 is TGCAGTGCTGGCGGGATGGTTAGCGAGCAGTACTTC.

Ten or more counts support this clonotype. The V and J genes are TRBV5-1 and TRBJ2-7; 8 nucleotides align to TRBD2. This CDR3 comprises 13 residues. CDR1 is SGHRS, CDR2 YFSETQ, per germline. The trim removed 5 bases at V and 6 bases at J, leaving 7 bases unmatched. CDR3 DNA sequence: TGCGCCAGCAGATTACGGACTAGCCGCGAGCAGTACTTC. Translated: CASRLRTSREQYF.

This clonotype occurred a few times. This rearrangement joins TRBV29-1 to TRBJ2-5; 8 bases fit TRBD1. The CDR3 totals 17 residues. J was trimmed by 5 bases and V by 1 base; bases with no gene match: 15. Looked up from germline, CDR1 is SQVTM and CDR2 is ANQGSEA. The CDR3 sequence: CSVEVRTWTGICETQYF. The CDR3 DNA reads as TGCAGCGTTGAAGTCCGGACCTGGACAGGGATCTGCGAGACCCAGTACTTC.

This clonotype showed up just a few times. The rearrangement uses TRBV6-1 and TRBJ1-2, with TRBD1 identical over 9 bases. The CDR3 has 14 residues. V was pared by 5 bases and J by 4 bases, with 5 bases of the junction left unmatched. Germline CDR1 reads MNHNS; CDR2 reads SASEGT. The CDR3 DNA reads as TGTGCCAGCAGTAAGGACAGGGGTCCCTATGGCTACACCTTC. The encoded protein is CASSKDRGPYGYTF.

This clonotype was observed at least ten times. This chain links TRBV24-1 with TRBJ2-2; unclear D gene. CDR1 and CDR2 (germline): KGHDR, SFDVKD. The germline V and J ends were trimmed by 1 base and 9 bases, with 5 bases remaining between them. This CDR3 is 12 amino acids long. For the CDR3, the DNA is TGTGCCACCAGTGATTTTGGGTGGGAGCTGTTTTTT. Its protein is CATSDFGWELFF.

This clonotype showed up many times. The V gene is TRBV15, the J gene TRBJ1-2; unclear D gene. The CDR3 is made up of 13 amino acids. Germline values: CDR1 LNHNV, CDR2 YYDKDF (reference sequence). V was shortened by 0 bases and J by 3 bases, with 5 bases between the two germline ends. The CDR3 sequence is CATSRELDYGYTF. CDR3 nucleotide sequence: TGTGCCACCAGCAGAGAGCTAGACTATGGCTACACCTTC.

This clonotype has at least ten counts. V is TRBV20-1 and J is TRBJ1-1, with D uncertain. This CDR3 has 12 residues. CDR1 and CDR2 (germline): DFQATT, SNEGSKA (reference sequence). V was clipped by 3 bases and J by 5 bases, with 10 bases between them. The CDR3 bases are TGCAGTGCTAGGGTGGGGTGGACTGAAGCTTTCTTT. Translation gives CSARVGWTEAFF.

In its sample, this clonotype was seen once. The rearrangement uses TRBV6-5 and TRBJ2-7; D is undetermined. Deletions cut 4 bases from V and 1 base from J, with 11 bases between. Germline V gene sequence: CDR1 MNHEY, CDR2 SVGAGI. The CDR3 totals 14 residues. This chain's CDR3 is CASSSIGTSYEQYF. DNA for the CDR3: TGTGCCAGCAGTTCGATTGGCACATCCTACGAGCAGTACTTC.

This clonotype was counted many times. The V gene is TRBV4-1, the J gene TRBJ2-7; D remains ambiguous. The CDR3 extends over 14 amino acids. The germline gives CDR1 MGHRA, CDR2 YSYEKL. The V end lost 4 bases, the J end lost 0 bases, and 10 bases lay between the germline ends. DNA for the CDR3: TGCGCCAGCAGCCCCAGTCAGAGCTCCTACGAGCAGTACTTC. It is translated as CASSPSQSSYEQYF.

This clonotype was seen a handful of times. This sequence may be a read error, since a much larger clone differs from it by one base. V usage is TRBV19 and J usage is TRBJ2-7, with TRBD2 as a possible D gene (5 bases). Per the germline V gene, CDR1 is LNHDA and CDR2 is SQIVND (reference sequence). This CDR3 spans 13 amino acids. CDR3 sequence reads: CASSHNTGYEQCF. The CDR3 DNA reads as TGTGCCAGTAGCCATAACACGGGATACGAGCAGTGCTTC.